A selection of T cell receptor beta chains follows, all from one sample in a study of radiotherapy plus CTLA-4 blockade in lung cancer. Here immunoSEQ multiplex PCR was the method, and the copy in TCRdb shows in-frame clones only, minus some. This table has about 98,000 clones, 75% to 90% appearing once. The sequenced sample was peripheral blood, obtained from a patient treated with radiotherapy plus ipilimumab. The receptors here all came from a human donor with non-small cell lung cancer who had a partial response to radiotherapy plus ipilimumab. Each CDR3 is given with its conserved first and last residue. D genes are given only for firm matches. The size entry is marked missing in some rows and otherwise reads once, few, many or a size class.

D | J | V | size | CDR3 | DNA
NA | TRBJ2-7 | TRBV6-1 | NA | CASIGGYYEQYF | TGTGCCAGCATCGGTGGTTACTACGAGCAGTACTTC
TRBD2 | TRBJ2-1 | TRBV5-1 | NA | CASSWSSGAYNEQFF | TGCGCCAGCAGCTGGAGTAGCGGGGCTTACAATGAGCAGTTCTTC
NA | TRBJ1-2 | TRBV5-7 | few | CASSLGQGTYGYTF | TGTGCCAGCAGCTTGGGCCAGGGAACCTATGGCTACACCTTC
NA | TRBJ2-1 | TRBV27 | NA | CAAGGLGNEQFF | TGTGCCGCCGGGGGGCTGGGGAATGAGCAGTTCTTC
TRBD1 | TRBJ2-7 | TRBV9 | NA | CASSVGDRGSSYEQYF | TGTGCCAGCAGCGTGGGGGACAGGGGAAGCTCCTACGAGCAGTACTTC
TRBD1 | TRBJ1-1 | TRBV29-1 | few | CSVEQGQVMNTEAFF | TGCAGCGTTGAACAGGGACAGGTTATGAACACTGAAGCTTTCTTT
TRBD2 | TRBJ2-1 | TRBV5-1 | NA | CASSRLAGPQAGSYNEQFF | TGCGCCAGCAGCCGGCTAGCGGGCCCCCAGGCGGGGTCATACAATGAGCAGTTCTTC
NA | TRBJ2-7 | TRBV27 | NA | CASSLSSGGGYEQYF | TGTGCCAGCAGTTTATCTAGCGGAGGAGGGTACGAGCAGTACTTC
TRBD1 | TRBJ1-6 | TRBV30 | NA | CAWMPRQGWNSPLHF | TGTGCCTGGATGCCCCGACAGGGGTGGAATTCACCCCTCCACTTT
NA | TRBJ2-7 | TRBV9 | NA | CASSYRRGNDSYEQYF | TGTGCCAGCAGCTATCGACGGGGAAACGACTCATACGAGCAGTACTTC
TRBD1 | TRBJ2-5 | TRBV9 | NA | CASSVRDSQETQYF | TGTGCCAGCAGCGTCCGGGACAGCCAAGAGACCCAGTACTTC
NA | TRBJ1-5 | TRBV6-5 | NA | CASSRGHDQPQHF | TGTGCCAGCAGTCGCGGACACGATCAGCCCCAGCATTTT
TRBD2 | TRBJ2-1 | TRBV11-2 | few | CASSLDLGLAGVEQFF | TGTGCCAGCAGCTTAGATCTAGGACTAGCGGGAGTAGAGCAGTTCTTC
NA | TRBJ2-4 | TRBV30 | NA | CAWSVGRKNIQYF | TGTGCCTGGAGTGTAGGCAGGAAAAACATTCAGTACTTC
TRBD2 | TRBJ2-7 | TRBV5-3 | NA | CARSLRLAGDHEQYF | TGTGCCAGAAGCTTGCGGCTAGCGGGAGACCACGAGCAGTACTTC
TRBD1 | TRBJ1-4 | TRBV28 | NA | CASSSPDRGDEKLFF | TGTGCCAGCAGTAGCCCCGACAGGGGGGATGAAAAACTGTTTTTT
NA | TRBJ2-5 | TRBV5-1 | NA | CASRQGWGETQYF | TGCGCCAGCAGGCAGGGTTGGGGAGAGACCCAGTACTTC